The sequence of this T cell receptor (beta chain) was determined in a study of T-cell reconstitution after alpha-beta-depleted transplantation in children. Preparation of the TCRbeta library used unique molecular identifiers. TCRdb ran MiXCR on the PCR reads and lists one entry per CDR3 protein. The data contain 220,000 or so distinct CDR3 sequences, approximately 8.9% of them singletons. General study points: Diversity of TCRbeta at day 60 was high in some patients, arising from surviving recipient T cells and thymic progenitors. Alpha-beta T cells about two months after transplant reportedly derived from several hundred expanded graft clones. T cells produced anew were the main source of T-cell counts and diversity one year after transplant.

The CDR3 totals 12 residues. Trimming pared 7 bases from V and 4 bases from J, leaving 12 bases between. CDR1 and CDR2 (germline): SGHRS, YFSETQ. This clonotype was seen ten or more times. Antigen unknown. Sequencing used PBMCs, mostly from graft donor cells, obtained 180 days after TCRalphabeta/CD19-depleted stem cell transplant. V usage is TRBV5-1 and J usage is TRBJ2-7, with a weak D call TRBD2 (5 bases). This TCR derives from a male patient aged 5 to 17 who had a stem cell transplant for acute lymphoblastic leukemia, so the T cells may come from the graft donor. The CDR3 region is CASGVLGYEQYF. Here the CDR3 DNA reads TGCGCCAGCGGAGTACTAGGTTACGAGCAGTACTTC.